Each of the 20 T cell receptor beta chains below was sequenced from the same sample in a study of T cells in women clearing cervical HPV infection. This table comes from immunoSEQ multiplex PCR, and its TCRdb copy is limited to in-frame clones, with some not included. This sample contains about 24,000 clones. The sequencing sample was made of blood buffy coat. The receptors stem from a woman between 18 and 70 years old with a cervical HPV16 infection that either progressed to CIN3+ or cleared (not recorded which).

To note about this clone: The missing CDR3 end, 3 residues past where the read stops, is filled in from the germline J gene. This chain connects TRBV19 to TRBJ1-1; 8 nucleotides align to TRBD1. The V gene's germline CDR1 is LNHDA and CDR2 SQIVND (reference sequence). The CDR3 totals 14 residues. The V and J ends lost 7 bases and 4 bases, in that order; junction bases with no gene match: 8. The part of the CDR3 DNA that was read is TGTGCCAGTAACCGGGACAGGTTGGGCACTGAA. Translated: CASNRDRLGTE. The entire CDR3 reads CASNRDRLGTEAFF.

The CDR3 loop reads CASSPLRGTGELFF. CDR3 DNA (partial): TGTGCCAGCAGTCCACTTCGGGGGACCGGGGAG. The chain has TRBV6-4 and TRBJ2-2; maybe TRBD2 (6 bases). The CDR3 end lies 3 residues beyond the end of the read and is filled in from the germline J gene. Trimming left V 5 bases short and J 5 bases short, with 12 bases between. The V gene's germline CDR1 is MRHNA and CDR2 SNTAGT. This CDR3 comprises 14 residues.

Notes on this clone: The sequenced fragment ends 3 residues before the CDR3 boundary, so the rest is inferred from the germline J gene. V gene TRBV5-6 combines with J gene TRBJ2-1; the D is unclear. Germline CDR1 is SGHDT and CDR2 is YYEEEE. The CDR3 contains 13 residues. V dropped 2 bases and J dropped 3 bases, with 6 bases sitting between them. The CDR3 spells CASSLKGYNEQFF. The DNA read from the CDR3 is TGTGCCAGCAGCTTAAAAGGCTACAATGAG.

About this clone: The read comes to an end 3 residues before the CDR3 does, leaving the germline J gene to fill in the end. The J gene is TRBJ2-3, the V gene TRBV7-3, with D maybe TRBD2 (6 bases). The V gene's germline CDR1 is SGHTA and CDR2 FQGTGA. The CDR3 runs 15 residues. Trimming removed 5 bases from V and 1 base from J, with 13 bases in between. The DNA read from the CDR3 is TGTGCCAGCAGCCTCCAGGGACTTCGCACAGATACG. This encodes CASSLQGLRTDT. The full CDR3 sequence reads CASSLQGLRTDTQYF.

Of note for this clone: The CDR3 is cut off 3 residues early in the read; its end comes from the germline J gene. The rearrangement joins TRBV5-1 to TRBJ1-4, with 7 positions matching TRBD1. The CDR3 extends over 16 amino acids. V shed 0 bases and J 0 bases; nucleotides not matched to a gene: 2. Germline-derived CDR1 and CDR2 are SGHRS and YFSETQ. The CDR3 sequence: CASSLGQGTTNEKLFF. CDR3 DNA (partial): TGCGCCAGCAGCTTGGGACAGGGTACAACTAATGAAAAA.

In regard to this clone: The read finishes 3 residues shy of the CDR3 end, and the germline J gene is used to complete it. The rearrangement links TRBV29-1 to TRBJ2-2; D is ambiguous. This CDR3 has 12 amino acids. Per germline, CDR1 SQVTM and CDR2 ANQGSEA. Between the trimmed V and J ends, which lost 4 bases and 4 bases, there was a span of 7 bases. The sequenced part of the CDR3 DNA is TGCAGCGTTGCACAGACCACCGGGGAG. It encodes CSVAQTTGE. The CDR3 in full is CSVAQTTGELFF.

Note on this clone: Germline is not matched at one junction end, which may reflect a read error. The sequenced fragment ends 3 residues before the CDR3 boundary, so the rest is inferred from the germline J gene. The V and J genes are TRBV30 and TRBJ2-3; TRBD2 aligns across 9 bases. In germline, CDR1 is GTSNPN, CDR2 SVGIG (reference sequence). This CDR3 is 14 amino acids long. CDR3 protein: CAWSAGLASETQYF. The sequenced part of the CDR3 DNA is TGTGCCTGGAGTGCGGGACTAGCCTCAGAGACG.

About this clone: Read coverage stops 3 residues before the CDR3 terminus; the germline J gene supplies the remainder. The rearrangement joins TRBV20-1 to TRBJ1-5; 8 bases are shared with TRBD1. The CDR3 consists of 16 residues. The germline CDR1 and CDR2 sequences are DFQATT and SNEGSKA (reference sequence). V was clipped by 2 bases and J by 2 bases; unmatched bases: 8. The CDR3 spells CSARPYGQGGNQPQHF. CDR3 DNA, as far as it was read: TGCAGTGCTAGACCGTATGGACAGGGAGGCAATCAGCCC.

On this clone itself: The DNA ends 3 residues before the CDR3 does, and the rest of the CDR3 is filled in from the germline J gene. The chain recombines TRBV20-1 with TRBJ2-7; TRBD1 matches 9 bases. The germline gives CDR1 DFQATT, CDR2 SNEGSKA (reference sequence). J gave up 3 bases and V 6 bases, and 9 bases lay outside the gene matches. CDR3 size: 14 residues. The sequenced CDR3 bases are TGCAGTGCAGATCCGGGACAGGGTAACTACGAG. Translation gives CSADPGQGNYE. The complete CDR3 protein is CSADPGQGNYEQYF.

Turning to this clone: Read coverage stops 3 residues before the CDR3 terminus; the germline J gene supplies the remainder. The chain has TRBV19 and TRBJ2-7; 10 bases match TRBD1. The CDR3 length is 14 residues. V dropped 5 bases and J dropped 2; count of bases not matched to a gene: 3. Germline-derived CDR1 and CDR2 are LNHDA and SQIVND (reference sequence). Partial CDR3 DNA: TGTGCCAGTAGTCCAGGACAGGGGGCCTACGAG. Translated, it gives CASSPGQGAYE. The complete CDR3 sequence is CASSPGQGAYEQYF.

About this clone itself: From the germline J gene comes the end of the CDR3, since the read stops 3 residues before it. The V gene is TRBV28, the J gene TRBJ1-1; maybe TRBD1 (5 bases). V gave up 5 bases and J gave up 3 bases, with 16 bases separating them. Looked up from germline, CDR1 is MDHEN and CDR2 is SYDVKM. The CDR3 length is 15 residues. The CDR3 bases that were read are TGTGCCAGCAGTCTCGGGGGGGGAGGGGACACTGAA. Its translation is CASSLGGGGDTE. The entire CDR3 protein reads CASSLGGGGDTEAFF.

Remarks on this clone: Sequence at one end of the junction differs from germline and may be a read error. The missing CDR3 end, 3 residues past where the read stops, is filled in from the germline J gene. The gene calls are TRBV19 and TRBJ2-2, with TRBD2 identical over 7 bases. Germline loops: CDR1 LNHDA, CDR2 SQIVND (reference sequence). This CDR3 spans 15 amino acids. The CDR3 is CTSNPQGGVTGELFF. The CDR3 bases that were read are TGTACCAGTAATCCCCAGGGAGGGGTGACCGGGGAG.

A word on this clone: The read comes to an end 3 residues before the CDR3 does, leaving the germline J gene to fill in the end. V is TRBV9 and J is TRBJ2-5; D may be TRBD1 (6 bases). Germline values: CDR1 SGDLS, CDR2 YYNGEE. The CDR3 loop spans 15 amino acids. Trimming pared 4 bases from V and 4 bases from J, leaving 17 bases between. The covered CDR3 bases are TGTGCCAGCAGCACAGAACAGGGTATTTCAGAGACC. Residues: CASSTEQGISET. The full CDR3 protein reads CASSTEQGISETQYF. The full variable domain, rest sourced from reference TRBV9 and TRBJ2-5, is DSGVTQTPKHLITATGQRVTLRCSPRSGDLSVYWYQQSLDQGLQFLIQYYNGEERAKGNILERFSAQQFPDLHSELNLSSLELGDSALYFCASSTEQGISETQYFGPGTRLLVL.

A word on this clone: The CDR3 end is not reached by the read, which stops 3 residues before it; the germline J gene fills it in. The chain joins TRBV20-1 to TRBJ2-5; 7 positions match TRBD1. V shed 2 bases, J shed 1 base, and the junction held 7 bases outside the gene matches. Germline assignment: CDR1 DFQATT and CDR2 SNEGSKA (reference sequence). The CDR3 has 15 amino acids. The covered CDR3 bases are TGCAGTGCTAGATTAGGAAAGGGGGCCCAAGAGACC. It codes for CSARLGKGAQET. The full CDR3 is CSARLGKGAQETQYF.

As regards this clone: The read terminates 3 residues ahead of where the CDR3 ends, so the germline J gene completes it. The rearrangement joins TRBV6-1 to TRBJ2-7; D is undetermined. The CDR3 extends over 14 amino acids. Trimming removed 2 bases from V and 5 bases from J, with 13 bases in between. Germline V gene data show CDR1 as MNHNS and CDR2 as SASEGT. CDR3 DNA (partial): TGTGCCAGCAGTGAATCTAGTAGGCTCGACGAG. Translated: CASSESSRLDE. The full-length CDR3 reads as CASSESSRLDEQYF.

With regard to this clone: The read halts 3 residues ahead of the CDR3 end, with the missing end drawn from the germline J gene. The gene calls are TRBV11-2 and TRBJ2-5; the D gene is possibly TRBD1 (5 bases). The CDR3 has 13 amino acids. The germline CDR1 and CDR2 sequences are SGHAT and FQNNGV. V lost 11 bases and J lost 2, with 15 bases in between. The part of the CDR3 DNA that was read is TGTGCCGTCTCTAGGGGCAGGCAAGAGACC. Its protein is CAVSRGRQET. The CDR3 in full is CAVSRGRQETQYF.

As concerns this clone: The read ends 3 residues before the CDR3 terminus; that terminus is restored from the germline J gene. The rearrangement uses TRBV7-8 and TRBJ2-2; 8 positions agree with TRBD1. V lost 8 bases and J lost 2; bases outside the gene matches: 13. Germline loops: CDR1 SGHVS, CDR2 FQNEAQ. CDR3 length equals 17 residues. The covered CDR3 bases are TGTGCCAGCGCGGTTAGCCTGACAGGGGCCAACACCGGGGAG. Translation: CASAVSLTGANTGE. The entire CDR3 protein reads CASAVSLTGANTGELFF.

With respect to this clone: The observed sequence ends 3 residues before the CDR3 terminus, with the missing tail filled in from the germline J gene. This chain connects TRBV5-4 to TRBJ2-5, with TRBD1 matching over 7 bases. Germline values: CDR1 SGHNT, CDR2 YYREEE (reference sequence). V lost 4 bases to trimming and J lost 5 bases; unmatched junction nucleotides: 5. The length of the CDR3 is 13 residues. The CDR3 bases that were read are TGTGCCAGCAGCCCAGGGGGTTGGGAGACC. Protein product: CASSPGGWET. The full CDR3 protein reads CASSPGGWETQYF.

As concerns this clone: The read terminates 3 residues before the CDR3 end, so the remaining end is supplied by the germline J gene. This rearrangement joins TRBV6-4 to TRBJ2-3, with 8 bases fitting TRBD2. Germline V gene lookup returns CDR1 MRHNA and CDR2 SNTAGT. Unmatched junction bases numbered 5, after V lost 6 bases and J lost 0 bases. The CDR3 runs to 15 residues. The CDR3 bases that were read are TGTGCCAGCAGCCAGACTAGCGCAAGCACAGATACG. Protein: CASSQTSASTDT. The full CDR3 sequence reads CASSQTSASTDTQYF.

A remark on this clone: The read halts 3 residues ahead of the CDR3 end, with the missing end drawn from the germline J gene. The chain joins TRBV19 to TRBJ1-5, with 8 bases matching TRBD1. The CDR3 spans 14 residues. Germline loops: CDR1 LNHDA, CDR2 SQIVND (reference sequence). Trimming at V came to 6 bases and at J to 7 bases, leaving 8 bases not matched to a gene. The part of the CDR3 DNA that was read is TGTGCCAGTAGGAAACAGGGGGGAAGGCAGCCC. Translation gives CASRKQGGRQP. The CDR3 in full is CASRKQGGRQPQHF.